These 6 T cell receptor beta chains were sequenced from one sample in a study of early T cells in non-severe SARS-CoV-2 infection. In TCRdb, the 5' RACE reads were re-called with MiXCR into one record per CDR3 protein. The sample records over 70,000 distinct CDR3 sequences, over 13% being singletons. Sample: whole blood. The receptor set was obtained from an adult who was a healthcare worker with PCR-confirmed SARS-CoV-2 infection or an uninfected control (not recorded which).

This clonotype has just a few counts. V and J are TRBV19 and TRBJ1-5, with 10 bases aligning to TRBD1. Germline CDR1 is LNHDA and CDR2 is SQIVND (reference sequence). The CDR3 contains 15 residues. V lost 2 bases and J lost 5; bases outside the gene matches: 3. The chain's CDR3 is CASSILTGGDQPQHF. CDR3 DNA sequence: TGTGCCAGTAGTATATTGACAGGGGGCGATCAGCCCCAGCATTTT.

In this sample, this clonotype turned up many times. The V and J genes are TRBV28 and TRBJ2-3; TRBD2 might be the D (5 bases). Trimming cost V 2 bases and J 0 bases, with 6 bases left between them. The CDR3 is 14 residues long. CDR1 MDHEN and CDR2 SYDVKM come from the germline V gene. CDR3 protein: CASSLAGSTDTQYF. DNA for the CDR3: TGTGCCAGCAGTTTAGCGGGTAGCACAGATACGCAGTATTTT.

The chain uses TRBV29-1 and TRBJ2-1; perhaps TRBD1 as D (5 bases). V lost 5 bases and J 3 bases, leaving 14 bases between the germline ends. The CDR3 is made up of 14 amino acids. CDR1 SQVTM and CDR2 ANQGSEA come from the germline V gene. The DNA for the CDR3 is TGCAGCGTTCAGGGTCGCGATAACTACAATGAGCAGTTCTTC. This sequence encodes CSVQGRDNYNEQFF.

The rearrangement uses TRBV6-5 and TRBJ2-7; 8 bases line up with TRBD1. V lost 5 bases, J lost 4 bases, and 7 bases stayed unmatched. The CDR3 spans 14 residues. Germline loops: CDR1 MNHEY, CDR2 SVGAGI. The CDR3 loop reads CASSPDRGGYEQYF. The CDR3 bases are TGTGCCAGCAGTCCCGACAGGGGAGGATACGAGCAGTACTTC.

This clonotype was counted between two and nine times. This chain joins TRBV11-2 and TRBJ2-1; no clear D gene. This CDR3 is built from 10 residues. Germline V gene data show CDR1 as SGHAT and CDR2 as FQNNGV. With 8 bases removed from V and 2 bases from J, the gap between germline ends came to 1 base. CDR3 in DNA: TGTGCCAGCGCCTACAATGAGCAGTTCTTC. It specifies CASAYNEQFF.

The CDR3 is CASSSQGRTEAFF. The CDR3 DNA sequence: TGCGCCAGCAGCTCACAGGGGCGCACTGAAGCTTTCTTT. This chain joins TRBV5-1 and TRBJ1-1; TRBD1 agrees at 7 bases. The junction had 3 bases not matched to a gene; V was cut back by 3 bases and J by 4 bases. The CDR3 extends over 13 amino acids. Germline-derived CDR1 and CDR2 are SGHRS and YFSETQ. The full variable domain, its missing parts supplied by reference TRBV5-1 and TRBJ1-1, is KAGVTQTPRYLIKTRGQQVTLSCSPISGHRSVSWYQQTPGQGLQFLFEYFSETQRNKGNFPGRFSGRQFSNSRSEMNVSTLELGDSALYLCASSSQGRTEAFFGQGTRLTVV.